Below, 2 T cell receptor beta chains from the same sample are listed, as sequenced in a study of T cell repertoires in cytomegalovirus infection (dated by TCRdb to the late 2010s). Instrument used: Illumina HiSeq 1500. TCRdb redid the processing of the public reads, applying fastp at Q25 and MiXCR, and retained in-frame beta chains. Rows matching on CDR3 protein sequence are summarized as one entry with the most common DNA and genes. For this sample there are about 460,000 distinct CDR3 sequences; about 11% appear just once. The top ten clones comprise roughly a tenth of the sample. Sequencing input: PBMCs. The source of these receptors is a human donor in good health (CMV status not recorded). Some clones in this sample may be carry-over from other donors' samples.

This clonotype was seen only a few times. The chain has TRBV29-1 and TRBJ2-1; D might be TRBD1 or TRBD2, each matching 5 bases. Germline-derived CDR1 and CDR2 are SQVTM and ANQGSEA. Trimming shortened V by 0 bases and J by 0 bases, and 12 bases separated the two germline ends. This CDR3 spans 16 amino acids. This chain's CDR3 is CSVEDQGPSSYNEQFF. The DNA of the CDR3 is TGCAGCGTTGAAGATCAGGGACCGAGCTCCTACAATGAGCAGTTCTTC.

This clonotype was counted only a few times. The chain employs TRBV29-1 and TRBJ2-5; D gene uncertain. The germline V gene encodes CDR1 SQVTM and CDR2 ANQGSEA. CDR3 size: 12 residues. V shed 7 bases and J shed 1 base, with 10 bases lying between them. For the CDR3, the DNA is TGCAGCGCGGAAGGCAGCCAAGAGACCCAGTACTTC. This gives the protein CSAEGSQETQYF.